What follows are 10 T cell receptor beta chains derived from one specimen sequenced in a study of blood T cell repertoires in COVID-19. Assay: immunoSEQ multiplex PCR; the TCRdb copy retains only in-frame clones and omits some. The top ten clones hold around 2.3% of a sample with 200,000 or so clones, roughly 87% of them seen once. The specimen sequenced was PBMCs or T cells enriched from blood (not recorded which). Source of these receptors: a woman aged 40 to 50 with acute COVID-19.

The rearrangement joins TRBV2 to TRBJ1-5; unclear D gene. Trimming took 5 bases from V and 4 from J, leaving 15 bases between them. Germline lookup yields CDR1 SNHLY and CDR2 FYNNEI. The CDR3 sequence is 15 residues long. This chain's CDR3 is CASSLVWTGNQPQHF. Here the CDR3 DNA reads TGTGCCAGCAGTCTCGTCTGGACGGGAAATCAGCCCCAGCATTTT.

The chain couples TRBV10-3 to TRBJ2-1, with 10 nucleotides matching TRBD2. Trimming removed 0 bases from V and 10 bases from J; junction bases left unmatched: 9. The CDR3 spans 16 residues. CDR1 is ENHRY and CDR2 is SYGVKD in the germline V gene. CDR3 DNA: TGTGCCATCAGTGAGTCGTCTAGCGGGAGCAGGGGAGAGCAGTTCTTC. This codes for CAISESSSGSRGEQFF.

The table lists this clone with a few counts. The chain carries TRBV3-1 (or the pseudogene TRBV3-2) and TRBJ2-3; TRBD2 agrees at 7 bases. This CDR3 has 17 residues. Losses at the gene ends were 4 bases for V and 4 bases for J; bases not matched to a gene: 14. Germline V CDR1 and CDR2: LGHDT, YNNKEL (reference sequence). The chain's CDR3 is CASSRTSGGSYPDTQYF. The CDR3 nucleotides are TGTGCCAGCAGCCGGACGAGTGGCGGGAGCTATCCAGATACGCAGTATTTT.

This clone turned up a few times. The CDR3 reads CASSPSTGTGGIYEQYF. The CDR3 DNA follows: TGTGCCAGCTCACCATCGACGGGGACAGGGGGCATATACGAGCAGTACTTC. This sequence joins TRBV18 and TRBJ2-7, with TRBD1 matching over 12 bases. CDR1 KGHSH and CDR2 LQKENI come from the germline V gene. Trimming took 2 bases from V and 4 from J; bases not matched to a gene: 9. The CDR3 extends over 17 amino acids. The complete variable domain, with remaining parts taken from reference TRBV18 and TRBJ2-7, reads NAGVMQNPRHLVRRRGQEARLRCSPMKGHSHVYWYRQLPEEGLKFMVYLQKENIIDESGMPKERFSAEFPKEGPSILRIQQVVRGDSAAYFCASSPSTGTGGIYEQYFGPGTRLTVT.

This clone was seen a few times. The DNA for the CDR3 is TGTGCCAGCAGTACCCGACAGGCAGTTTCGGGCGAGCAGTACTTC. As protein: CASSTRQAVSGEQYF. The rearrangement links TRBV6-5 to TRBJ2-7; TRBD1 might be the D (6 bases). Between the trimmed V and J ends, which lost 5 bases and 6 bases, there was a span of 20 bases. The CDR3 has 15 amino acids. Germline CDR1 reads MNHEY; CDR2 reads SVGAGI.

A word on this clone: The same CDR3 also results from other DNA sequences found in this sample. The genes are TRBV5-1 and TRBJ2-1, with 7 bases lining up with TRBD2. The germline V gene encodes CDR1 SGHRS and CDR2 YFSETQ. Trimming removed 3 bases from V and 6 bases from J; junction bases left unmatched: 0. This CDR3 is built from 12 residues. As DNA, the CDR3 is TGCGCCAGCAGCTGGACTAGCAATGAGCAGTTCTTC. Translated: CASSWTSNEQFF. Combining the CDR3 with reference TRBV5-1 and TRBJ2-1 gives the whole variable domain KAGVTQTPRYLIKTRGQQVTLSCSPISGHRSVSWYQQTPGQGLQFLFEYFSETQRNKGNFPGRFSGRQFSNSRSEMNVSTLELGDSALYLCASSWTSNEQFFGPGTRLTVL.

The chain employs TRBV3-1 (or the pseudogene TRBV3-2) and TRBJ2-3; D perhaps matches TRBD1 (8 bases). The CDR3 has 15 residues. Germline V gene lookup returns CDR1 LGHDT and CDR2 YNNKEL (reference sequence). Trimming removed 3 bases from V and 2 bases from J, with 12 bases in between. CDR3 residues: CASSQTGDYTDTQYF. The CDR3 bases are TGTGCCAGCAGCCAGACAGGGGACTACACAGATACGCAGTATTTT.

The chain carries TRBV20-1 and TRBJ1-6; a possible D gene is TRBD1 (5 bases). Trimming pared 3 bases from V and 6 bases from J, leaving 12 bases between. Germline lookup yields CDR1 DFQATT and CDR2 SNEGSKA (reference sequence). The CDR3 length is 14 residues. The CDR3 nucleotides are TGCAGTGCTAGTAAAGGGGCGCGTAATTCACCCCTCCACTTT. Encoded protein: CSASKGARNSPLHF.

The chain employs TRBV6-2 or TRBV6-3 and TRBJ2-3; D perhaps matches TRBD2 (6 bases). The CDR3 is made up of 14 amino acids. V dropped 6 bases and J dropped 2 bases, with 12 bases sitting between them. Per germline, CDR1 MNHEY and CDR2 SVGEGT. Written as DNA, the CDR3 is TGTGCCAGCAGCCGGGACTTCCTCACAGATACGCAGTATTTT. This translates into CASSRDFLTDTQYF.

The genes are TRBV7-9 and TRBJ2-5; D might be TRBD2 (5 bases). The CDR3 is 15 amino acids. Trimming pared 5 bases from V and 2 bases from J, leaving 15 bases between. CDR1 is SEHNR and CDR2 is FQNEAQ in the germline V gene (reference sequence). The CDR3 DNA follows: TGTGCCAGCAGCCATTGGCGGGCGGGTCAAGAGACCCAGTACTTC. Its protein product is CASSHWRAGQETQYF.